Shown below are 28 T cell receptor beta chains from a single sample sequenced in a study of blood T cell repertoires in COVID-19 (dated by TCRdb to 2019 to 2021). The library was generated by the immunoSEQ multiplex PCR assay. TCRdb holds this immuneACCESS table with in-frame rearrangements only. Some clones are missing; in checked studies, unresolved V genes explain under half, and the rest has no known cause. This sample gives about 190,000 clones in total; around nine tenths of them show up just once. The top ten hold about 6.7% of the sample. Source material: peripheral blood. These TCRs come from a man aged 35-49 years with acute or convalescent COVID-19.

The chain combines TRBV7-9 with TRBJ1-1; 10 nucleotides line up with TRBD1. Per the germline V gene, CDR1 is SEHNR and CDR2 is FQNEAQ (reference sequence). This CDR3 region has 14 residues. The trim removed 9 bases at V and 1 base at J, leaving 5 bases unmatched. The CDR3 is CASGDRGGNTEAFF. The CDR3 nucleotides are TGTGCCAGTGGGGACAGGGGAGGGAACACTGAAGCTTTCTTT.

V and J are TRBV7-2 and TRBJ1-3; no definite D call. The ends were cut back, 0 bases at V and 0 bases at J, with 6 bases in the middle. The CDR3 extends over 15 amino acids. Germline assignment: CDR1 SGHTA and CDR2 FQGNSA. CDR3 sequence (DNA): TGTGCCAGCAGCTTAGCCCGCAGCTCTGGAAACACCATATATTTT. Encoded protein: CASSLARSSGNTIYF.

This sequence joins TRBV7-3 and TRBJ2-1, with 7 bases fitting TRBD1. The CDR3 is 14 amino acids. The V gene's germline CDR1 is SGHTA and CDR2 FQGTGA. V shed 5 bases, J shed 1 base, and the junction held 2 bases outside the gene matches. The CDR3 protein is CASSPGQSYNEQFF. Here the CDR3 DNA reads TGTGCCAGCAGCCCGGGACAGTCCTACAATGAGCAGTTCTTC. Using reference TRBV7-3 and TRBJ2-1 for the parts outside the CDR3, the full variable domain is GAGVSQTPSNKVTEKGKYVELRCDPISGHTALYWYRQSLGQGPEFLIYFQGTGAADDSGLPNDRFFAVRPEGSVSTLKIQRTERGDSAVYLCASSPGQSYNEQFFGPGTRLTVL.

V usage is TRBV7-8 and J usage is TRBJ2-3; D ambiguous. The V end was cut by 11 bases, the J end by 0 bases, with 9 bases between. This CDR3 is built from 12 residues. CDR1 and CDR2 from the germline V gene are SGHVS and FQNEAQ. This CDR3 reads CAAGGSTDTQYF. As DNA, the CDR3 is TGTGCCGCAGGTGGTAGCACAGATACGCAGTATTTT.

The chain couples TRBV4-1 to TRBJ2-5, with TRBD1 as a possible D gene (6 bases). Trimming pared 1 base from V and 9 bases from J, leaving 15 bases between. CDR1 is MGHRA, CDR2 YSYEKL, per germline. The CDR3 has 14 residues. DNA for the CDR3: TGCGCCAGCAGCCAAGTCGGCGGTCCAGGGGCCCAGTACTTC. It specifies CASSQVGGPGAQYF.

The genes are TRBV5-1 and TRBJ1-6; no clear D. Trimming took off 0 bases at V and 7 bases at J, with 5 bases between the two ends. Germline lookup yields CDR1 SGHRS and CDR2 YFSETQ. The CDR3 is made up of 13 amino acids. This CDR3 reads CASSLGENSPLHF. As DNA, the CDR3 is TGCGCCAGCAGCTTGGGTGAGAATTCACCCCTCCACTTT.

CDR3 nucleotide sequence: TGCGCCAGCACCCTCATGACTAGCGGTGTTGTCGTGGAGCAGTTCTTC. This sequence encodes CASTLMTSGVVVEQFF. The V gene is TRBV5-1, the J gene TRBJ2-1; 9 positions match TRBD2. The germline V gene has CDR1 SGHRS and CDR2 YFSETQ. Trimming cost V 6 bases and J 10 bases; bases outside gene matches: 17. The CDR3 has 16 amino acids.

The chain combines TRBV4-2 with TRBJ2-1, with 14 bases lining up with TRBD2. V trimming: 1 base; J trimming: 4 bases; junction bases outside the gene matches: 3. This CDR3 has 17 residues. Looked up from germline, CDR1 is LGHNA and CDR2 is YNFKEQ. CDR3 bases: TGTGCCAGCAGCCAAGGGACTAGCGGGGGGCAATACAATGAGCAGTTCTTC. Translated: CASSQGTSGGQYNEQFF.

The chain's CDR3 is CASSQKPRYEQYF. CDR3 nucleotides: TGTGCCAGCAGCCAAAAGCCGAGGTACGAGCAGTACTTC. The V call is TRBV6-2 or TRBV6-3, the J call TRBJ2-7, with unresolved D. The germline gives CDR1 MNHEY, CDR2 SVGEGT. V lost 6 bases and J 4 bases, leaving 13 bases between the germline ends. The CDR3 runs to 13 residues.

The chain is built from TRBV6-5 and TRBJ1-4; 9 bases match TRBD1. The CDR3 consists of 13 residues. The germline V gene encodes CDR1 MNHEY and CDR2 SVGAGI. V trimming: 7 bases; J trimming: 8 bases; junction bases outside the gene matches: 5. The CDR3 nucleotides read TGTGCCAGCACTTTGACAGGGGGGGAAAAACTGTTTTTT. This encodes CASTLTGGEKLFF.

The rearrangement uses TRBV28 and TRBJ1-4, with 7 bases identical to TRBD1. The length of the CDR3 is 15 residues. Germline V gene sequence: CDR1 MDHEN, CDR2 SYDVKM. The V gene end was trimmed by 4 bases and the J gene end by 2 bases; junction bases not matched to a gene: 4. CDR3 residues: CASSWPGQTNEKLFF. CDR3 in DNA: TGTGCCAGCAGTTGGCCGGGACAGACTAATGAAAAACTGTTTTTT. Supplemented by reference TRBV28 and TRBJ1-4, the full variable domain reads DVKVTQSSRYLVKRTGEKVFLECVQDMDHENMFWYRQDPGLGLRLIYFSYDVKMKEKGDIPEGYSVSREKKERFSLILESASTNQTSMYLCASSWPGQTNEKLFFGSGTQLSVL.

This clone is a singleton in its sample. This chain links TRBV10-1 with TRBJ2-1; tentatively, D is TRBD2 (6 bases). Germline loops: CDR1 WNHNN, CDR2 SYGVQD (reference sequence). V lost 2 bases to trimming and J lost 4 bases, with 6 bases between them. This CDR3 is built from 13 residues. The chain's CDR3 is CASSEAGYNEQFF. CDR3 nucleotides: TGCGCCAGCAGTGAGGCGGGATACAATGAGCAGTTCTTC.

In DNA, the CDR3 is TGTGCCAGCAGCTTAAGTGGCAGGTCCACAGATACGCAGTATTTT. Amino acid sequence: CASSLSGRSTDTQYF. The rearrangement links TRBV11-3 to TRBJ2-3; D ambiguous. Germline loops: CDR1 SGHNT, CDR2 YENEEA. The CDR3 spans 15 residues. Trimming cost V 2 bases and J 2 bases, with 11 bases left between them. Looking up the rest from reference TRBV11-3 and TRBJ2-3 gives the full variable domain: EAGVVQSPRYKIIEKKQPVAFWCNPISGHNTLYWYLQNLGQGPELLIRYENEEAVDDSQLPKDRFSAERLKGVDSTLKIQPAELGDSAVYLCASSLSGRSTDTQYFGPGTRLTVL.

The chain uses TRBV5-6 and TRBJ1-2; weak D call: TRBD1 (6 bases). The V end was cut by 6 bases, the J end by 3 bases, with 15 bases between. CDR1 is SGHDT and CDR2 is YYEEEE in the germline V gene. The CDR3 is made up of 14 amino acids. The CDR3 loop is CASTGTRRDYGYTF. The CDR3 DNA reads TGTGCCAGCACCGGGACAAGACGAGACTATGGCTACACCTTC.

V and J are TRBV2 and TRBJ1-1; D remains unclear. There are 11 residues in the CDR3. From germline, CDR1 is SNHLY and CDR2 FYNNEI. V gave up 8 bases and J gave up 5 bases, with 9 bases separating them. The CDR3 region has the DNA TGTGCCAGCCAGAGGTTTACTGAAGCTTTCTTT. Amino acids: CASQRFTEAFF. Full variable domain (missing parts from reference TRBV2 and TRBJ1-1): EPEVTQTPSHQVTQMGQEVILRCVPISNHLYFYWYRQILGQKVEFLVSFYNNEISEKSEIFDDQFSVERPDGSNFTLKIRSTKLEDSAMYFCASQRFTEAFFGQGTRLTVV.

The chain employs TRBV6-5 and TRBJ1-5; 7 positions match TRBD1. With V trimmed by 6 bases and J by 7 bases, 6 bases remained unmatched. CDR1 and CDR2 from the germline V gene are MNHEY and SVGAGI. The CDR3 contains 13 residues. The CDR3 spells CASRLTGDQPQHF. The CDR3 DNA reads TGTGCCAGCAGACTCACAGGGGACCAGCCCCAGCATTTT.

The table lists this clone with a count of one. The J gene is TRBJ1-2, the V gene TRBV20-1; weak D call: TRBD1 (6 bases). The CDR3 contains 14 residues. From germline, CDR1 is DFQATT and CDR2 SNEGSKA (reference sequence). V lost 7 bases and J lost 3, with 18 bases in between. The CDR3: CSVSYTGGDYGYTF. CDR3 bases: TGCAGTGTTAGTTATACGGGGGGCGACTATGGCTACACCTTC.

This chain links TRBV2 with TRBJ1-5, with TRBD1 matching over 7 bases. The V gene's germline CDR1 is SNHLY and CDR2 FYNNEI. The CDR3 runs to 14 residues. Trimming removed 6 bases from V and 3 bases from J; junction bases left unmatched: 5. For the CDR3, the DNA is TGTGCCAGCAGCGTGACAGGGCTCAATCAGCCCCAGCATTTT. Its translation is CASSVTGLNQPQHF.

J is TRBJ2-2 and V is TRBV5-6; 8 nucleotides agree with TRBD2. The V gene end was trimmed by 6 bases and the J gene end by 5 bases; junction bases not matched to a gene: 12. The length of the CDR3 is 16 residues. The germline V gene encodes CDR1 SGHDT and CDR2 YYEEEE. The CDR3 nucleotides read TGTGCCAGCAACCCTTCGGGAGCGGGGGATACCGGGGAGCTGTTTTTT. Translation: CASNPSGAGDTGELFF.

The J gene is TRBJ2-7, the V gene TRBV11-3, with 8 bases aligning to TRBD1. J was trimmed by 2 bases and V by 3 bases; bases with no gene match: 6. This CDR3 contains 15 residues. From germline, CDR1 is SGHNT and CDR2 YENEEA. The CDR3 spells CASSLRGRGPYEQYF. The CDR3 DNA reads as TGTGCCAGCAGCTTGCGCGGCAGGGGGCCCTACGAGCAGTACTTC.

This chain uses TRBV5-1 with TRBJ2-5; D perhaps matches TRBD1 (5 bases). This CDR3 contains 15 residues. Germline values: CDR1 SGHRS, CDR2 YFSETQ. V was cut by 4 bases and J by 2 bases, with 15 bases left in between. The DNA for the CDR3 is TGCGCCAGCAGCCCGGGTGACAGTGAGCAAGAGACCCAGTACTTC. Encoded protein: CASSPGDSEQETQYF. The variable domain in full, with the rest retrieved from reference TRBV5-1 and TRBJ2-5, is KAGVTQTPRYLIKTRGQQVTLSCSPISGHRSVSWYQQTPGQGLQFLFEYFSETQRNKGNFPGRFSGRQFSNSRSEMNVSTLELGDSALYLCASSPGDSEQETQYFGPGTRLLVL.

The J gene is TRBJ2-3, the V gene TRBV2; 7 bases are shared with TRBD2. Unmatched junction bases numbered 4, after V lost 4 bases and J lost 3 bases. The CDR3 has 14 residues. Germline loops: CDR1 SNHLY, CDR2 FYNNEI. The chain's CDR3 is CASSAGGGTDTQYF. CDR3 DNA sequence: TGTGCCAGCAGTGCGGGAGGCGGGACAGATACGCAGTATTTT. Looking up the rest from reference TRBV2 and TRBJ2-3 gives the full variable domain: EPEVTQTPSHQVTQMGQEVILRCVPISNHLYFYWYRQILGQKVEFLVSFYNNEISEKSEIFDDQFSVERPDGSNFTLKIRSTKLEDSAMYFCASSAGGGTDTQYFGPGTRLTVL.

This chain uses TRBV5-6 with TRBJ2-4; maybe TRBD1 (6 bases). Trimming shortened V by 2 bases and J by 0 bases, and 9 bases separated the two germline ends. Germline V gene sequence: CDR1 SGHDT, CDR2 YYEEEE. There are 15 residues in the CDR3. This CDR3 reads CASSFWGLAKNIQYF. CDR3 DNA sequence: TGTGCCAGCAGCTTCTGGGGGCTAGCCAAAAACATTCAGTACTTC.

The rearrangement links TRBV27 to TRBJ2-7, with 7 bases aligning to TRBD2. Trimming took 2 bases from V and 6 from J; bases not matched to a gene: 4. The CDR3 contains 13 residues. The germline gives CDR1 MNHEY, CDR2 SMNVEV (reference sequence). The CDR3 spells CASSLVAGREQYF. DNA of the CDR3: TGTGCCAGCAGTTTAGTAGCGGGCCGCGAGCAGTACTTC.

The chain joins TRBV6-5 to TRBJ1-6; TRBD1 agrees at 7 bases. CDR1 MNHEY and CDR2 SVGAGI come from the germline V gene. The length of the CDR3 is 12 residues. Trimming at V came to 0 bases and at J to 14 bases, leaving 1 base not matched to a gene. The CDR3 DNA reads TGTGCCAGCAGTTACTCTGGGACAGCCCTCCACTTT. It specifies CASSYSGTALHF.

J is TRBJ1-2 and V is TRBV6-5; maybe TRBD1 (5 bases). The CDR3 sequence is 13 residues long. V lost 6 bases and J 2 bases, leaving 10 bases between the germline ends. CDR1 MNHEY and CDR2 SVGAGI come from the germline V gene. CDR3 protein: CASRIYRNYGYTF. As DNA, the CDR3 is TGTGCCAGCAGAATTTACAGGAACTATGGCTACACCTTC.

This clone was recorded a few times. J is TRBJ1-1 and V is TRBV3-1 (or the pseudogene TRBV3-2), with D uncertain. V lost 0 bases and J lost 7, with 12 bases in between. The CDR3 covers 14 residues. Germline V gene lookup returns CDR1 LGHDT and CDR2 YNNKEL (reference sequence). The CDR3 loop is CASSQDPSSLEAFF. In DNA, the CDR3 is TGTGCCAGCAGCCAAGATCCTAGCAGCCTTGAAGCTTTCTTT.

The chain is built from TRBV7-8 and TRBJ1-1; possibly TRBD1 for D (6 bases). The CDR3 runs to 13 residues. Germline CDR1 SGHVS, CDR2 FQNEAQ. The V and J ends lost 6 bases and 1 base respectively, with 9 bases between them. The CDR3 DNA sequence: TGTGCCAGCAGTAGAGGGGGGAACACTGAAGCTTTCTTT. Its translation: CASSRGGNTEAFF.